This TCR beta chain appears in the sequencing data of a study of cytomegalovirus exposure and HLA in healthy donors. Study in general: Of some 360 genotyped donors, about 80% clustered with self-reported Caucasian donors. Study observations and caveats: Information on immune exposure was restricted to one variable (CMV serostatus). Per a prior analysis, the majority of TCR beta V segments were productive roughly 87% or roughly 30% of the time. In a later analysis, CMV-associated beta chains were mostly HLA-associated, it appeared.

This clone has only a few counts. What it binds is unknown. V lost 2 bases and J 7 bases, leaving 18 bases between the germline ends. The V gene's germline CDR1 is SGHDN and CDR2 FVKESK. There are 16 residues in the CDR3. The primer mix had 60 Vbeta and 13 Jbeta primers. The assay was immunoSEQ multiplex PCR, and TCRdb's table has in-frame clones only and misses some. The data contain about 140,000 clones, around 79% of them singletons. The receptor's source is a male donor in good health and CMV-seronegative. The sequenced sample was PBMCs. The chain has TRBV14 and TRBJ2-1, with a weak D call TRBD1 (5 bases). CDR3 protein: CASSQTSGLELNEQFF. CDR3 coding DNA: TGTGCCAGCAGCCAAACGTCAGGGCTAGAACTAAATGAGCAGTTCTTC. The full variable domain, completed using reference TRBV14 and TRBJ2-1, is EAGVTQFPSHSVIEKGQTVTLRCDPISGHDNLYWYRRVMGKEIKFLLHFVKESKQDESGMPNNRFLAERTGGTYSTLKVQPAELEDSGVYFCASSQTSGLELNEQFFGPGTRLTVL.